Listed here are 21 T cell receptor beta chains from one sample, sequenced in a study of metastatic and nonmetastatic thyroid tumors. Prior to thyroid surgery, none of the patients had received any treatment. TCRdb used MiXCR to call clones anew from the PCR reads. Among 43,000 or so clones listed, about 25% were seen once. Sequencing input: blood. The receptors here all came from a male donor with papillary thyroid cancer or a benign thyroid nodule (not recorded which). Some clones in this sample may be carry-over from other donors' samples.

The chain employs TRBV30 and TRBJ2-3; 13 bases fit TRBD2. The CDR3 is made up of 15 amino acids. After removal of 0 bases from V and 4 bases from J, the junction contained 1 base not matched to a gene. Germline CDR1 reads GTSNPN; CDR2 reads SVGIG (reference sequence). The CDR3 is CAWSVLAGGPDTQYF. The CDR3 nucleotides are TGTGCCTGGAGTGTACTAGCGGGGGGGCCAGATACGCAGTATTTT.

This clone is labeled as medium-sized (0.01 to 0.1%). The V call is TRBV3-1, the J call TRBJ1-6; tentative D call: TRBD1 (5 bases). The CDR3 extends over 14 amino acids. Per the germline V gene, CDR1 is LGHDT and CDR2 is YNNKEL (reference sequence). Trimming took off 5 bases at V and 7 bases at J, with 12 bases between the two ends. CDR3 amino acids: CASSSGTTNSPLHF. CDR3 nucleotides: TGTGCCAGCAGCTCCGGGACCACGAATTCACCCCTCCACTTT.

This clone appeared many times. The J gene is TRBJ2-1, the V gene TRBV2; D is ambiguous. The V end lost 6 bases, the J end lost 10 bases, and 7 bases lay between the germline ends. The CDR3 has 10 amino acids. CDR1 and CDR2 from the germline V gene are SNHLY and FYNNEI. The DNA for the CDR3 is TGTGCCAGCAGCTACTCGGAGCAGTTCTTC. This translates into CASSYSEQFF. The full variable domain, its missing parts supplied by reference TRBV2 and TRBJ2-1, is EPEVTQTPSHQVTQMGQEVILRCVPISNHLYFYWYRQILGQKVEFLVSFYNNEISEKSEIFDDQFSVERPDGSNFTLKIRSTKLEDSAMYFCASSYSEQFFGPGTRLTVL.

The table lists this clone with many counts. The chain recombines TRBV18 with TRBJ2-3; TRBD2 is a possible D gene (6 bases). CDR3 length: 13 residues. V was cut by 5 bases and J by 3 bases, with 9 bases left in between. The germline gives CDR1 KGHSH, CDR2 LQKENI. The DNA of the CDR3 is TGTGCCAGCTCAAACCGGGGGACAGATACGCAGTATTTT. Translating it yields CASSNRGTDTQYF.

This clone has ten or more counts. The V gene is TRBV6-5, the J gene TRBJ2-3, with D unclear. The CDR3 spans 17 residues. Trimming stripped 0 bases from V and 1 base from J, with 14 bases between. The germline V gene encodes CDR1 MNHEY and CDR2 SVGAGI. CDR3 amino acids: CASSYSTVQRGTDTQYF. DNA for the CDR3: TGTGCCAGCAGTTACTCGACGGTTCAAAGGGGCACAGATACGCAGTATTTT.

By share, this clone counts as medium-sized. The rearrangement links TRBV28 to TRBJ2-2, with D hard to call. V gave up 5 bases and J gave up 0 bases, with 16 bases separating them. This CDR3 region has 17 residues. CDR1 and CDR2 (germline): MDHEN, SYDVKM. The CDR3 DNA follows: TGTGCCAGCAGTCTCCCCCCCTGGGTACCGAACACCGGGGAGCTGTTTTTT. Translated, it gives CASSLPPWVPNTGELFF. The variable domain in full, with the rest retrieved from reference TRBV28 and TRBJ2-2, is DVKVTQSSRYLVKRTGEKVFLECVQDMDHENMFWYRQDPGLGLRLIYFSYDVKMKEKGDIPEGYSVSREKKERFSLILESASTNQTSMYLCASSLPPWVPNTGELFFGEGSRLTVL.

V usage is TRBV3-1 and J usage is TRBJ1-4; no definite D call. The CDR3 runs 13 residues. The germline V and J ends were trimmed by 5 bases and 7 bases, with 11 bases remaining between them. The germline V gene has CDR1 LGHDT and CDR2 YNNKEL (reference sequence). The CDR3, as DNA: TGTGCCAGCAGCTACGGACGGACTGAAAAACTGTTTTTT. Its protein product is CASSYGRTEKLFF.

The V gene is TRBV3-1, the J gene TRBJ1-2; 8 positions match TRBD1. The CDR3 totals 12 residues. CDR1 LGHDT and CDR2 YNNKEL come from the germline V gene (reference sequence). The ends lost 5 bases at V and 6 bases at J; junction bases unmatched: 2. Here the CDR3 DNA reads TGTGCCAGCAGCTCAGGGGGCAATGGCTACACCTTC. Translating it yields CASSSGGNGYTF.

At least ten counts were recorded for this clone. The rearrangement links TRBV2 to TRBJ2-1, with TRBD2 identical over 7 bases. V shed 3 bases, J shed 4 bases, and the junction held 6 bases outside the gene matches. In germline, CDR1 is SNHLY, CDR2 FYNNEI. CDR3 length: 15 residues. The CDR3 nucleotides read TGTGCCAGCAGTGAGTCGGCTAGCGGTTACAATGAGCAGTTCTTC. Translation gives CASSESASGYNEQFF.

The genes are TRBV3-1 and TRBJ2-7; the D is unclear. Trimming removed 0 bases from V and 4 bases from J, with 13 bases in between. Germline CDR1 and CDR2: LGHDT and YNNKEL (reference sequence). This CDR3 comprises 15 residues. The CDR3 DNA reads TGTGCCAGCAGCCAAGATCGTGGGAACGGGTACGAGCAGTACTTC. It yields the protein CASSQDRGNGYEQYF.

J is TRBJ1-6 and V is TRBV14; D gene uncertain. The germline V gene encodes CDR1 SGHDN and CDR2 FVKESK. V was cut by 1 base and J by 8 bases, with 6 bases left in between. The CDR3 sequence is 13 residues long. CDR3 nucleotides: TGTGCCAGCAGCCAAGTGCGCGATTCACCCCTCCACTTT. Translated, it gives CASSQVRDSPLHF.

This clone was seen repeatedly, ten times or more. The chain has TRBV7-2 and TRBJ2-4, with D hard to call. Germline V lookup: CDR1 SGHTA, CDR2 FQGNSA. V dropped 1 base and J dropped 0 bases, with 7 bases sitting between them. The CDR3 length is 15 residues. Written as DNA, the CDR3 is TGTGCCAGCAGCTTAGGCCGGCTAGCCAAAAACATTCAGTACTTC. This translates into CASSLGRLAKNIQYF. The variable domain in full, with the rest retrieved from reference TRBV7-2 and TRBJ2-4, is GAGVSQSPSNKVTEKGKDVELRCDPISGHTALYWYRQSLGQGLEFLIYFQGNSAPDKSGLPSDRFSAERTGGSVSTLTIQRTQQEDSAVYLCASSLGRLAKNIQYFGAGTRLSVL.

In its sample, this clone was seen many times. With a much larger clone just one base away, this may be a read error. This sample also contains other DNA sequences that code for the same CDR3. The J gene is TRBJ2-2, the V gene TRBV12-3 or TRBV12-4, with D maybe TRBD1 (5 bases). Trimming shortened V by 6 bases and J by 6 bases, and 11 bases separated the two germline ends. This CDR3 has 13 amino acids. The chain's CDR3 is CASSFAGPGELFF. The DNA of the CDR3 is TGTGCCAGCAGCTTTGCAGGGCCCGGGGAGCTGTTTTTT.

The table lists this clone with many counts. The genes are TRBV19 and TRBJ1-2; D gene uncertain. Germline lookup yields CDR1 LNHDA and CDR2 SQIVND (reference sequence). This CDR3 spans 14 amino acids. V gave up 5 bases and J gave up 4 bases, with 14 bases separating them. As DNA, the CDR3 is TGTGCCAGTAGTCCTAGGGCAGTATTCTATGGCTACACCTTC. Protein product: CASSPRAVFYGYTF.

In this sample, this clone turned up many times. This chain uses TRBV30 with TRBJ1-3; no clear D gene. Germline loops: CDR1 GTSNPN, CDR2 SVGIG (reference sequence). The CDR3 runs to 13 residues. V was pared by 0 bases and J by 5 bases, with 8 bases between. In DNA, the CDR3 is TGTGCCTGGAGTGTAATGGGTAGAAACACCATATATTTT. It yields the protein CAWSVMGRNTIYF.

There are a few counts of this clone. V gene TRBV15 combines with J gene TRBJ2-6; no firm D call. Germline loops: CDR1 LNHNV, CDR2 YYDKDF (reference sequence). The CDR3 is 16 residues long. The ends were cut back, 0 bases at V and 1 base at J, with 7 bases in the middle. The CDR3 spells CATSRDLESGANVLTF. CDR3 DNA sequence: TGTGCCACCAGCAGAGATCTGGAATCTGGGGCCAACGTCCTGACTTTC. Looking up the rest from reference TRBV15 and TRBJ2-6 gives the full variable domain: DAMVIQNPRYQVTQFGKPVTLSCSQTLNHNVMYWYQQKSSQAPKLLFHYYDKDFNNEADTPDNFQSRRPNTSFCFLDIRSPGLGDTAMYLCATSRDLESGANVLTFGAGSRLTVL.

This clone was counted at least ten times. In the same sample, other DNA sequences code for this CDR3. This chain joins TRBV19 and TRBJ1-2; D unresolved. This CDR3 contains 15 residues. CDR1 is LNHDA and CDR2 is SQIVND in the germline V gene (reference sequence). Trimming removed 5 bases from V and 4 bases from J, with 17 bases in between. The CDR3 nucleotides are TGTGCCAGTAGTTCTGAACGGACCGCGTTCTATGGCTACACCTTC. Amino acid sequence: CASSSERTAFYGYTF. Full variable domain (missing parts from reference TRBV19 and TRBJ1-2): DGGITQSPKYLFRKEGQNVTLSCEQNLNHDAMYWYRQDPGQGLRLIYYSQIVNDFQKGDIAEGYSVSREKKESFPLTVTSAQKNPTAFYLCASSSERTAFYGYTFGSGTRLTVV.

CDR3 coding DNA: TGTGCCAGCAGAGGATTGGGAGAAAACATTCAGTACTTC. This codes for CASRGLGENIQYF. J is TRBJ2-4 and V is TRBV27; tentatively, D is TRBD2 (5 bases). The germline CDR1 and CDR2 sequences are MNHEY and SMNVEV (reference sequence). Trimming took 6 bases from V and 5 from J, leaving 11 bases between them. The CDR3 runs to 13 residues.

This clone has at least ten counts. This chain joins TRBV7-3 and TRBJ2-7; the D gene is possibly TRBD1 (6 bases). Between the trimmed V and J ends, which lost 3 bases and 1 base, there was a span of 13 bases. This CDR3 comprises 15 residues. CDR1 is SGHTA, CDR2 FQGTGA, per germline. In DNA form, the CDR3 reads TGTGCCAGCAGCTTTTTCGCAGGGGCGTCCTACGAGCAGTACTTC. Residues: CASSFFAGASYEQYF.

This clone came up once. The V and J genes are TRBV30 and TRBJ1-6, with D unresolved. CDR3 length: 15 residues. V shed 0 bases and J shed 8 bases, with 14 bases lying between them. Germline CDR1 is GTSNPN and CDR2 is SVGIG (reference sequence). The CDR3 DNA reads TGTGCCTGGAGTGTACCGGAGTTATTTGATTCACCCCTCCACTTT. Translation: CAWSVPELFDSPLHF.

The chain links TRBV19 to TRBJ2-7; 9 bases align to TRBD2. The CDR3 loop spans 13 amino acids. V lost 5 bases to trimming and J lost 3 bases; unmatched junction nucleotides: 2. Per germline, CDR1 LNHDA and CDR2 SQIVND (reference sequence). CDR3 bases: TGTGCCAGTAGTGATAGCGGGGGCTACGAGCAGTACTTC. It yields the protein CASSDSGGYEQYF.